The clone carrying this T cell receptor (beta chain) occurred once. Trimming took off 0 bases at V and 4 bases at J, with 7 bases between the two ends. The germline V gene encodes CDR1 KGHSH and CDR2 LQKENI. This CDR3 has 14 amino acids. The sample originates from a study of T cell responses to AZD1222 COVID-19 vaccine. Profiled with immunoSEQ multiplex PCR; TCRdb holds only in-frame clones, not every one. This table has about 140,000 clones, 80% to 90% appearing once. The sequence was obtained from an adult in good health. The V gene is TRBV18, the J gene TRBJ2-1; D remains unclear. Specimen: peripheral blood, collected on day 0 of AZD1222 vaccination. For the CDR3, the DNA is TGTGCCAGCTCACCACCAGGAGTTTACAATGAGCAGTTCTTC. Translating it yields CASSPPGVYNEQFF.